One T cell receptor (beta chain) is described in this entry. This clone has only a few counts. Its antigen is currently not known. Base qualities were left out, and no much larger clone turns up one base away. Library preparation employed the immunoSEQ multiplex PCR assay. For the multiplex PCR, a mixture combining 60 forward primers for TCR Vbeta segments and 13 reverse primers for TCR Jbeta segments was used. The CDR3 region of rearranged TCR beta genes was amplified from genomic DNA by a multiplex PCR assay. On the Illumina HiSeq System, the amplified TCR beta libraries were sequenced as 87-base-pair reads. Per the original workflow: A later analysis tallied about 77 million unique TCR beta chains across the 550 to 850 repertoires, and around 9.9 million of those chains were shared by two or more donors. Raw reads were error-corrected and collapsed into unique sequences by a nearest-neighbor algorithm in which closely related sequences were merged to remove PCR and sequencing errors. V, D and J gene segments were assigned by aligning CDR3 sequences to IMGT reference sequences. For a sequence to be retained, at least a six-nucleotide match to both a V gene segment and a J gene segment was required. Rearrangements were called productive when the CDR3 lacked stop codons and stayed in frame with V and J; all others were non-productive. Following IMGT convention, CDR3 was defined as the stretch from the second conserved V-encoded cysteine to the conserved J-encoded phenylalanine. The earlier analysis of fewer than 700 of the donors excluded sequences that lacked an unambiguous match to a single V gene segment. In an earlier analysis of approximately 560 of the donors, a V segment was called functional when productive rearrangements were above 56.7%, and segregating when the standard deviation between donors exceeded 5%. A statistical classification framework was developed to diagnose cytomegalovirus status using the catalog of TCR beta chain sequences. In a later analysis, V and J genes were assigned by comparing TCR nucleotide sequences against IMGT/GENE-DB human TR gene sequences. The TCRdist pipeline was used in a later analysis to assign CDR3 sequences and most-parsimonious VDJ recombination scenarios. A later analysis defined each TCR beta chain by its CDR3 amino acid sequence plus V-gene family, and excluded reads lacking a unique V-gene family. As a way to deal with suspected cross-contamination and a sequencing artifact, a later analysis dropped hundreds of nucleotide sequences that were highly shared and had low generation probability. A later analysis calculated a clonal expansion index for each public chain from normalized within-repertoire ranks of inferred template counts. In a later analysis, generation probabilities were computed using a VDJ recombination model fitted to out-of-frame rearrangements, and the results were checked against IGoR. A later analysis scored TCR-TCR, TCR-HLA and TCR-CMV co-occurrence with hypergeometric tests, applying a repertoire-size bias correction to TCR pairs. In a later analysis, false discovery rates were estimated by permuting HLA or CMV assignments 20 times. In a later analysis, co-occurring TCRs were grouped using DBSCAN, and TCRdist sequence similarity was added for clustering within HLA-allele-positive subsets. Co-occurrence clustering excluded repertoires with fewer than 30,000 or more than 120,000 public chains, plus five with anomalous nucleotide sharing. This is the immuneACCESS table as TCRdb keeps it, with only in-frame sequences that have V and J called. A part of the clones is gone; compared with another copy, unresolved V genes explain less than half, and the rest is unexplained. The DNA gave D and trimming, while V, J and clone size come from that table. In all, the sample holds approximately 120,000 clones, and about four fifths of those were seen once. Clones ranked in the top ten supply roughly 9.3% of the sample.

Spanning cysteine to phenylalanine, the CDR3 consists of 15 amino acids. Only CDR3 DNA is held: 45 bases, read in frame from base 1. For this chain, trimming is 2 bases at the V end and 4 bases at the J end, and the number of junction bases without a gene match is 6. CDR1 and CDR2 are read off the germline V gene as SGHTA and FQGNSA. The cohort consisted of more than 650 healthy bone marrow donors. At the time of sampling, all cohort members were nominally healthy, though unrecorded immune exposures were likely present. The donor was CMV seropositive and was included in the group of almost 300 seropositive cohort members. A peripheral blood sample was provided by each donor, and peripheral blood mononuclear cells were used for TCR beta sequencing. Genomic DNA was extracted from the blood cell samples with the Qiagen DNeasy Blood Extraction Kit. The data were obtained in a study of cytomegalovirus exposure and HLA in healthy donors (dated by TCRdb to 2015 to 2018). Looking at the study overall: An earlier analysis of 587 of the donors reported over 250 Gb of sequence data and around 120 million unique TCR beta sequences obtained from about 200 million T cells. To predict cytomegalovirus infection status, the study brought together high-throughput TCR immunosequencing, statistical association of individual TCRs with disease status, and machine learning. Every repertoire in the discovery cohort had been generated on one and the same sequencing platform. Class I and class II HLA loci were covered by the typing at four-digit resolution. Among under 450 genotyped donors of the cohort, an average of about 240,000 unique TCR beta nucleotide sequences were sequenced per donor, roughly a sixth of them non-productive. The study used immunosequencing to profile the T cell repertoires of 666 subjects and linked those repertoires to cytomegalovirus serostatus. To study patterns of TCR occurrence, a later analysis re-analyzed previously published TCR beta repertoires from around 660 donors and added high-resolution HLA genotyping. An early release that covered fewer than 800 HLA-typed donors contained around 330 gigabases of sequencing data and 75 million to 100 million unique TCR sequences. Of the roughly 400 genotyped donors, 75% to 85% were placed in the genetic ancestry cluster associated with self-reported Caucasian donors. The study aimed to test whether cataloging public T cell receptors could reveal signatures of past pathogen exposure. Typing coverage differed by locus: A, B, C, DRB1 and DQB1 were typed in roughly 629-630 donors, DQA1 in roughly 500, DPA1 in approximately 610, and DPB1 in 400 to 490. An earlier analysis of fewer than 750 of the donors used high-throughput TCR beta sequencing to judge whether each TCR beta V gene segment behaved as functional or pseudogenic. Donor age, sex, ethnicity and CMV serostatus were collected together with the repertoire data. Roughly five DR-DQ haplotypes were treated as single units for association and clustering because of strong linkage in the cohort. Along with the roughly 670-subject first cohort, a separate validation cohort of more than 90 different subjects was used. A later genetic analysis used genome-wide SNP genotypes for about 60% of the roughly 670 donors, treating that subset as a discovery cohort. Rather than drawing on any new phenotypic data, the later analysis identified candidate immune exposures from TCR beta sequences and the way those sequences occurred across donors.

Study-wide findings and limitations: The sequencing pipeline was judged likely to have produced a cluster of highly shared sequence variants as a technical artifact. An earlier analysis of approximately 570 of the donors showed that most TCR beta V segments appeared in productive rearrangements either about 87% or about 30% of the time, which broadly matched IMGT annotations. Because some donors lacked HLA typing at each locus, the association tests relied only on the typed subset. Across donors, most TCR sequences were observed very rarely, whereas some public TCRs were present in many individuals. Roughly uniform sequencing depth across donors was assumed in presence/absence analyses, although this assumption may not hold. The authors suggested that the approach could potentially be extended to other disease states and immunological phenotypes. A later analysis found that HLA-associated TCR beta chains were more clonally expanded and had lower generation probabilities than equally common non-associated chains. Cytomegalovirus status was reported to be diagnosed by the classifier with high specificity and sensitivity in both the original and validation cohorts. According to a later genetic analysis, donors in an Asian-associated ancestry cluster had fewer N-insertions in productive TCRs than the approximately 610-donor mean. V-gene and J-gene trimming of TCR beta chains was associated with a missense DCLRE1C variant in a later genetic analysis, and the association was replicated in an independent cohort. Assigning TCR associations to individual alleles was difficult when HLA alleles, especially DR and DQ, strongly co-occurred. At a false discovery rate of 0.05, a later analysis linked approximately 18,000 TCR beta sequences to specific HLA alleles. A further reported finding was that TCR beta sequences accurately predicted the HLA-A and HLA-B alleles for most subjects in the first cohort. Some IMGT-functional V segments, including TRBV6-2 and TRBV6-3, could not be distinguished by the 87-base-pair reads and were therefore excluded. A few of the identified cytomegalovirus-associated TCR beta chains were confirmed in vitro to be specific for cytomegalovirus antigens. A later analysis found that TCR association rates varied across HLA loci, with DRB1 alleles showing the most associated TCRs and HLA-C alleles the fewest. According to a later analysis, parvovirus B19, influenza, CMV and Epstein-Barr virus appeared linked to several top co-occurrence clusters. According to a later analysis, most CMV-associated TCR beta chains appeared to be HLA-restricted, and the HLA associations seemed to be driven largely by CMV exposure. This cohort had only TCR beta chains sequenced, and the lack of alpha or paired-chain data limited which features could be detected. A total of 164 TCR beta chains were listed by the study as associated with cytomegalovirus. For the cohort, immune exposure information was limited to CMV serostatus. Correlated functional status among segregating V segments might reflect linkage disequilibrium, but an unknown experimental factor could not be ruled out. Because counts were too low, more than 15 rarely observed V segments, including chromosome 9 orphons, were excluded from the earlier analysis of some 590 of the donors.

Rearrangement joined TRBV7-2 to TRBJ1-1; the junction holds 8 bases that match TRBD1. This clonotype was sampled from a woman in her forties or fifties in good health and CMV-seropositive. The sequencing input was PBMCs. The CDR3 protein sequence reads: CASSLQGAVGTEAFF. The DNA sequence is given as TGTGCCAGCAGCTTACAGGGGGCCGTAGGCACTGAAGCTTTCTTT.